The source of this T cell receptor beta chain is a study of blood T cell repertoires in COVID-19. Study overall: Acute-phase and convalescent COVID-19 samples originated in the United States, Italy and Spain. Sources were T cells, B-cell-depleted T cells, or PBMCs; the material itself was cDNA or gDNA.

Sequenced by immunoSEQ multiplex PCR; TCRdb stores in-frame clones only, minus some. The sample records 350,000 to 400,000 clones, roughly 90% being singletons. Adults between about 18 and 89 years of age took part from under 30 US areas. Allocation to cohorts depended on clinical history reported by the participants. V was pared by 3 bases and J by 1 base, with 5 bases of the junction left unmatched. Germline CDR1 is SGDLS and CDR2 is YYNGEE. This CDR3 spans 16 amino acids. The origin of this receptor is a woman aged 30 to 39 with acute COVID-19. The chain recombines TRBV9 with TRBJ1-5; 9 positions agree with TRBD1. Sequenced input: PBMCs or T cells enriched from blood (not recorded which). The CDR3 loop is CASSAGTGSSNQPQHF. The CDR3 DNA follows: TGTGCCAGCAGCGCCGGGACAGGGTCCAGCAATCAGCCCCAGCATTTT.